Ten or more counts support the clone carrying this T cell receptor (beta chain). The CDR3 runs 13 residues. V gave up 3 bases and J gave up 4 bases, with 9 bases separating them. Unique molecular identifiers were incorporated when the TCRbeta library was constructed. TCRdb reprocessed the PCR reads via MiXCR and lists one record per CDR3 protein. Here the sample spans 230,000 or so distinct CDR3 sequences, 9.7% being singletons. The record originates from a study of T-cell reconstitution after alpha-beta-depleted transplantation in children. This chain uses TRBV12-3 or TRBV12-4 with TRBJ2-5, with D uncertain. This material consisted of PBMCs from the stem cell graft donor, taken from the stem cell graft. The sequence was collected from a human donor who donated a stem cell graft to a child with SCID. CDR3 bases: TGTGCCAGCAGTTTGGGGTTTTCAGAGACCCAGTACTTC. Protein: CASSLGFSETQYF.